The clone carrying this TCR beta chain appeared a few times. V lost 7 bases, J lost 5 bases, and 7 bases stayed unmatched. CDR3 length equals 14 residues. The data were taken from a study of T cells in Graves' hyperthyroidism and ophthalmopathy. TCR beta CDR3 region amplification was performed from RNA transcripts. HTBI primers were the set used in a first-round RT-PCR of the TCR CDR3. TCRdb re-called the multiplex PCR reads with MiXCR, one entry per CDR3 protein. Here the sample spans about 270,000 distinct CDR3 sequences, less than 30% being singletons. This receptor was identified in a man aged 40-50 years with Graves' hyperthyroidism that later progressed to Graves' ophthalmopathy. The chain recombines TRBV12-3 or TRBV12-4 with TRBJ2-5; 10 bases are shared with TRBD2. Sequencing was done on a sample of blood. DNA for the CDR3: TGTGCCAGCACCCTAGCGGGAGTTTTGGAGACCCAGTACTTC. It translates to CASTLAGVLETQYF.